The 12 T cell receptor beta chains in this list originate from one sample, sequenced in a study of blood T cell repertoires in COVID-19. TCRdb's table, derived via immunoSEQ multiplex PCR, lists solely in-frame clones and lacks some. Of a few hundred thousand clones in the sample, 85% were seen once. Sequenced input: PBMCs or T cells enriched from blood (not recorded which). These receptor sequences come from a man aged 35 to 55 who had recovered from COVID-19.

The genes are TRBV28 and TRBJ2-1; D ambiguous. The CDR3 sequence is 11 residues long. Germline V gives CDR1 MDHEN, CDR2 SYDVKM. V lost 5 bases, J lost 9 bases, and 8 bases lay in between. The CDR3 DNA is TGTGCCAGCAGTCCCCTGAGTGAGCAGTTCTTC. Translating it yields CASSPLSEQFF.

This clone is a singleton in its sample. This rearrangement joins TRBV12-3 or TRBV12-4 to TRBJ2-3; perhaps TRBD2 as D (5 bases). The V end was cut by 9 bases, the J end by 4 bases, with 14 bases between. CDR3 size: 13 residues. The DNA of the CDR3 is TGTGCCAGTGCTACTAGAGGCGCAGATACGCAGTATTTT. Amino acids: CASATRGADTQYF.

The chain uses TRBV3-1 (or the pseudogene TRBV3-2) and TRBJ2-2; 8 nucleotides align to TRBD1. CDR1 is LGHDT and CDR2 is YNNKEL in the germline V gene (reference sequence). The CDR3 is 14 residues long. Unmatched junction bases numbered 5, after V lost 8 bases and J lost 3 bases. CDR3 amino acids: CASLPGGYTGELFF. CDR3 sequence (DNA): TGTGCCAGCCTCCCAGGGGGCTACACCGGGGAGCTGTTTTTT.

The chain joins TRBV3-1 (or the pseudogene TRBV3-2) to TRBJ1-2; D may be TRBD1 (5 bases). The CDR3 extends over 13 amino acids. Germline-derived CDR1 and CDR2 are LGHDT and YNNKEL (reference sequence). Trimming removed 1 base from V and 4 bases from J, with 7 bases in between. CDR3 bases: TGTGCCAGCAGCCAAGCGGACATCTATGGCTACACCTTC. This gives the protein CASSQADIYGYTF.

The gene calls are TRBV10-2 and TRBJ2-7; 8 nucleotides align to TRBD2. Losses at the gene ends were 3 bases for V and 4 bases for J; bases not matched to a gene: 11. The CDR3 has 16 residues. Germline-derived CDR1 and CDR2 are WSHSY and SAAADI. CDR3 in DNA: TGCGCCAGCAGTGAAATAATCGGGAGGGCCGCTTACGAGCAGTACTTC. It encodes CASSEIIGRAAYEQYF.

The chain recombines TRBV3-1 (or the pseudogene TRBV3-2) with TRBJ1-5; no clear D gene. The germline gives CDR1 LGHDT, CDR2 YNNKEL (reference sequence). This CDR3 contains 15 residues. V gave up 1 base and J gave up 1 base, with 8 bases separating them. In DNA form, the CDR3 reads TGTGCCAGCAGCCAAGTTCTCGGGAGCAATCAGCCCCAGCATTTT. Encoded protein: CASSQVLGSNQPQHF.

This sequence joins TRBV13 and TRBJ2-5, with a weak D call TRBD2 (5 bases). The CDR3 loop spans 13 amino acids. The V gene's germline CDR1 is PRHDT and CDR2 FYEKMQ (reference sequence). V was cut by 3 bases and J by 2 bases, with 7 bases left in between. In nucleotides, the CDR3 is TGTGCCAGCAGCTTGAGGGTTCAAGAGACCCAGTACTTC. Its protein is CASSLRVQETQYF. Full variable domain (remainder filled in from reference TRBV13 and TRBJ2-5): AAGVIQSPRHLIKEKRETATLKCYPIPRHDTVYWYQQGPGQDPQFLISFYEKMQSDKGSIPDRFSAQQFSDYHSELNMSSLELGDSALYFCASSLRVQETQYFGPGTRLLVL.

The chain carries TRBV5-4 and TRBJ2-5; 7 bases are a match to TRBD1. V lost 4 bases and J lost 2; bases outside the gene matches: 8. The CDR3 length is 15 residues. Germline CDR1 and CDR2: SGHNT and YYREEE (reference sequence). The CDR3 sequence is CASSNDRDFQETQYF. The CDR3 DNA follows: TGTGCCAGCAGCAATGACAGGGATTTTCAAGAGACCCAGTACTTC. Drawing the rest from reference TRBV5-4 and TRBJ2-5, the complete variable domain is ETGVTQSPTHLIKTRGQQVTLRCSSQSGHNTVSWYQQALGQGPQFIFQYYREEENGRGNFPPRFSGLQFPNYSSELNVNALELDDSALYLCASSNDRDFQETQYFGPGTRLLVL.

J is TRBJ2-1 and V is TRBV23-1, with a weak D call TRBD2 (5 bases). TRBV23-1 falls under the ORF class, with uncertain function. This CDR3 is built from 15 residues. V was clipped by 5 bases and J by 0 bases, with 11 bases between them. The CDR3 sequence: CASSGGGVSYNEQFF. The CDR3 DNA reads as TGCGCCAGCAGTGGCGGAGGAGTCTCCTACAATGAGCAGTTCTTC.

The chain joins TRBV5-4 to TRBJ2-7; TRBD2 aligns across 7 bases. The CDR3 totals 16 residues. Germline assignment: CDR1 SGHNT and CDR2 YYREEE (reference sequence). The junction had 10 bases not matched to a gene; V was cut back by 3 bases and J by 1 base. Here the CDR3 reads CASSYRPTSRSYEQYF. In nucleotides, the CDR3 is TGTGCCAGCAGCTACAGACCGACTAGCCGATCCTACGAGCAGTACTTC. The whole variable domain, remainder taken from reference TRBV5-4 and TRBJ2-7, is ETGVTQSPTHLIKTRGQQVTLRCSSQSGHNTVSWYQQALGQGPQFIFQYYREEENGRGNFPPRFSGLQFPNYSSELNVNALELDDSALYLCASSYRPTSRSYEQYFGPGTRLTVT.

This rearrangement joins TRBV3-1 (or the pseudogene TRBV3-2) to TRBJ1-5, with TRBD1 matching 8 bases. CDR1 is LGHDT, CDR2 YNNKEL, per germline (reference sequence). CDR3 length equals 17 residues. The trim removed 0 bases at V and 3 bases at J, leaving 7 bases unmatched. CDR3 sequence: CASSQEEDRGFNQPQHF. The CDR3 coding sequence is TGTGCCAGCAGCCAAGAAGAAGACAGGGGATTCAATCAGCCCCAGCATTTT.

CDR3 in amino acids: CASSQEGRVGETQYF. The CDR3 DNA sequence: TGTGCCAGCAGCCAAGAAGGCAGGGTAGGGGAGACCCAGTACTTC. The gene calls are TRBV4-2 and TRBJ2-5; D may be TRBD1 (5 bases). Germline V gene data show CDR1 as LGHNA and CDR2 as YNFKEQ. V lost 0 bases and J 5 bases, leaving 13 bases between the germline ends. The CDR3 runs to 15 residues.